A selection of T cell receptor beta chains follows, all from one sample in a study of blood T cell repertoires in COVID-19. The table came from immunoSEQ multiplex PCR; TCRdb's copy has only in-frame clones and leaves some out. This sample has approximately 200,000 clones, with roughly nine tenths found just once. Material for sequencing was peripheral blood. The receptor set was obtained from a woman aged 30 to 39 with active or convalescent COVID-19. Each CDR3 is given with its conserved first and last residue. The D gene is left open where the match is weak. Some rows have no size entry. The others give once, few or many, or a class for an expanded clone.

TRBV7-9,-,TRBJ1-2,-,CASSPHHGALYGYTF,TGTGCCAGCAGCCCCCACCACGGAGCCCTCTATGGCTACACCTTC
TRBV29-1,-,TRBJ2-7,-,CSVEDVGDSGFPYEQYF,TGCAGCGTTGAAGATGTGGGGGATAGCGGCTTCCCCTACGAGCAGTACTTC
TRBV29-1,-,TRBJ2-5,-,CSVVGPWQETQYF,TGCAGCGTTGTGGGGCCCTGGCAAGAGACCCAGTACTTC
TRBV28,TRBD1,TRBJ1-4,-,CASSLNRGWVEKLFF,TGTGCCAGCAGTTTAAACAGGGGGTGGGTCGAAAAACTGTTTTTT
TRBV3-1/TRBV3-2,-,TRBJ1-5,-,CASSQVPGLGHQPQHF,TGTGCCAGCAGCCAAGTTCCAGGGCTGGGTCATCAGCCCCAGCATTTT
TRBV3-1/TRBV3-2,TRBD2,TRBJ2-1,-,CASSQGLAGYNEQFF,TGTGCCAGCAGCCAAGGGCTAGCGGGATACAATGAGCAGTTCTTC
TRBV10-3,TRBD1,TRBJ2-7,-,CAISGDRIWGSSYEQYF,TGTGCCATCAGTGGGGACAGGATTTGGGGGAGCTCCTACGAGCAGTACTTC
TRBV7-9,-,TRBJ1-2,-,CASSRGDGYTF,TGTGCCAGCAGCCGGGGGGATGGCTACACCTTC
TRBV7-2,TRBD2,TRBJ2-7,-,CASSPRDAGGPRGEQYF,TGTGCCAGCAGCCCCCGAGATGCGGGGGGTCCCCGTGGCGAGCAGTACTTC
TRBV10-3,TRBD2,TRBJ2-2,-,CAISEAGGPRTGELFF,TGTGCCATCAGTGAAGCGGGGGGGCCGAGAACCGGGGAGCTGTTTTTT
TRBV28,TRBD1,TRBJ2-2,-,CASSLRPTGSPGELFF,TGTGCCAGCAGTTTACGCCCGACAGGGTCACCGGGGGAGCTGTTTTTT
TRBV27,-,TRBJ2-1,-,CASSLDDSYNEQFF,TGTGCCAGCAGCCTTGACGACAGCTACAATGAGCAGTTCTTC
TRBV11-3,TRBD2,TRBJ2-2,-,CASSWGRAGRNTGELFF,TGTGCCAGCAGCTGGGGACGAGCGGGGCGGAACACCGGGGAGCTGTTTTTT
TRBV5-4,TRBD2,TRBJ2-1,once,CASSTPGTSGGASSYNEQFF,TGTGCCAGCAGCACCCCCGGGACTAGCGGGGGGGCAAGCTCCTACAATGAGCAGTTCTTC
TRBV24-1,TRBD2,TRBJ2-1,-,CATRGTSGHCSYNEQFF,TGTGCCACCAGGGGTACTAGCGGGCATTGTTCCTACAATGAGCAGTTCTTC
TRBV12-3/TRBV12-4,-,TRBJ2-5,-,CASRYRAETQYF,TGTGCCAGCAGATACAGGGCAGAGACCCAGTACTTC